This T cell receptor beta chain was observed in a study of cytomegalovirus exposure and HLA in healthy donors. The primer mix had 60 Vbeta and 13 Jbeta primers. The protocol was immunoSEQ multiplex PCR, while the TCRdb copy is restricted to in-frame clones and leaves out a portion. This table has approximately 120,000 clones, about 80% appearing once. Germline CDR1 and CDR2: SGHTA and FQGNSA. Trimming took 5 bases from V and 6 from J; bases not matched to a gene: 10. The CDR3 contains 16 residues. The rearrangement links TRBV7-2 to TRBJ2-2; TRBD1 agrees at 9 bases. The clonotype comes from a man aged 30 to 39 in good health and CMV-seropositive. The sequencing sample was made of PBMCs. CDR3 amino acids: CASSEPGTGWAGELFF. Written as DNA, the CDR3 is TGTGCCAGCAGCGAGCCCGGGACAGGGTGGGCCGGGGAGCTGTTTTTT.